This TCR beta chain stems from a study of blood T cell repertoires in COVID-19. Study-level information: Samples representing acute and convalescent COVID-19 were sourced from the United States, Italy and Spain.

In the original processing: Reference gene primer amplification yielded estimated nucleated cell counts. Assay used: immunoSEQ multiplex PCR; TCRdb lists only in-frame clones, some missing. The V and J calls and clone size are taken from that table; D and trimming were inferred from the DNA. There are some 96,000 clones in the sample; approximately 87% occur only once, and 9.5% to 15% lies in the top ten. CDR1 LNHDA and CDR2 SQIVND come from the germline V gene (reference sequence). The CDR3 length is 15 residues. Trimming removed 7 bases from V and 6 bases from J; junction bases left unmatched: 11. The chain links TRBV19 to TRBJ2-2; the match to TRBD2 covers 7 bases. The sample taken for sequencing was peripheral blood. The TCR comes from a human donor in a cohort sampled during active COVID-19. The CDR3 loop is CASTDLWAGAGELFF. The CDR3 DNA reads TGTGCCAGTACCGACTTGTGGGCGGGAGCCGGGGAGCTGTTTTTT. The full variable domain, rest sourced from reference TRBV19 and TRBJ2-2, is DGGITQSPKYLFRKEGQNVTLSCEQNLNHDAMYWYRQDPGQGLRLIYYSQIVNDFQKGDIAEGYSVSREKKESFPLTVTSAQKNPTAFYLCASTDLWAGAGELFFGEGSRLTVL.